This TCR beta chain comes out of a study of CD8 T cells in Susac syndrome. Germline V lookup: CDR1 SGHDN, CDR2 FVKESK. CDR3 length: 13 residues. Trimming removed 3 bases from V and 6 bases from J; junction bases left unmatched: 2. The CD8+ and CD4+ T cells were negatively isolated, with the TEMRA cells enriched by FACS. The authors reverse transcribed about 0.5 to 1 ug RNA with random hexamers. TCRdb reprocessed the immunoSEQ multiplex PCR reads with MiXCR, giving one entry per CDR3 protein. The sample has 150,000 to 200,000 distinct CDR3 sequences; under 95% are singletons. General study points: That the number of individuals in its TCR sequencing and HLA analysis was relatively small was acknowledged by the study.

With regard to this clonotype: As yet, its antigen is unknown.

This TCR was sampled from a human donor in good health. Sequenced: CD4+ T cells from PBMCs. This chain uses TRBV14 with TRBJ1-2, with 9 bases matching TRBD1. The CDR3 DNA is TGTGCCAGCAGCCAGCGGACAGGGGATGGCTACACCTTC. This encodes CASSQRTGDGYTF.